Listed below are T cell receptor beta chains from one sample, sequenced in a study of cytomegalovirus exposure and HLA in healthy donors. Produced via immunoSEQ multiplex PCR; TCRdb's table is partial and in-frame only. The table has 150,000 to 200,000 clones, 75% to 90% seen once. The sequencing sample was made of PBMCs. The receptors stem from a woman younger than 30 in good health and CMV-seronegative. CDR3s include the opening cysteine and the closing phenylalanine or tryptophan. Fields, in order: clone size, J gene, D gene, V gene, CDR3 protein, CDR3 DNA. The D gene is left open where the match is weak. Part of the rows lack a size; the others show once, few, many or a class for expanded clones.

.	TRBJ2-5	TRBD1	TRBV6-1	CASSPRTGQETQYF	TGTGCCAGCAGTCCTCGGACAGGACAAGAGACCCAGTACTTC
.	TRBJ2-1	TRBD2	TRBV11-1	CASSLTVAGVFDEQFF	TGTGCCAGCAGCTTAACCGTCGCGGGAGTCTTTGATGAGCAGTTCTTC
.	TRBJ1-2	.	TRBV7-9	CASSLGDFGGGYTF	TGTGCCAGCAGCCTAGGAGATTTCGGTGGTGGCTACACCTTC
few	TRBJ2-4	TRBD2	TRBV6-1	CASRQGGINIQYF	TGTGCCAGCAGGCAGGGAGGGATAAACATTCAGTACTTC
.	TRBJ1-1	.	TRBV28	CASSLGSIGEAFF	TGTGCCAGCAGTTTGGGTAGCATCGGTGAAGCTTTCTTT
few	TRBJ1-1	.	TRBV19	CAGRLNTEAFF	TGTGCCGGCCGCCTGAACACTGAAGCTTTCTTT
.	TRBJ1-3	.	TRBV5-4	CASSLGVSSGNTIYF	TGTGCCAGCAGCTTGGGTGTCAGCTCTGGAAACACCATATATTTT
few	TRBJ1-4	.	TRBV6-5	CASRTGPEDEKLFF	TGTGCCAGCAGAACGGGCCCGGAGGACGAAAAACTGTTTTTT
.	TRBJ2-5	.	TRBV5-1	CASSFTTLGHRETQYF	TGCGCCAGCAGCTTCACGACCTTGGGGCATCGGGAGACCCAGTACTTC
.	TRBJ1-1	.	TRBV6-5	CASGSLGVSTEAFF	TGTGCCAGCGGCTCTTTAGGGGTAAGCACTGAAGCTTTCTTT
.	TRBJ2-1	TRBD2	TRBV5-1	CASSLELAGYNEQFF	TGCGCCAGCAGCTTGGAACTAGCGGGATACAATGAGCAGTTCTTC
.	TRBJ2-1	TRBD2	TRBV5-1	CASSFLAGTSYNEQFF	TGCGCCAGCAGCTTTCTAGCGGGAACCTCCTACAATGAGCAGTTCTTC
.	TRBJ1-4	.	TRBV7-9	CSSSLAAGEPNEKLFF	TGTTCCAGCAGCTTAGCTGCCGGGGAACCTAATGAAAAACTGTTTTTT
.	TRBJ2-6	TRBD1	TRBV5-1	CASSTGAVGANVLTF	TGCGCCAGCAGCACAGGGGCGGTAGGGGCCAACGTCCTGACTTTC
.	TRBJ1-2	TRBD1	TRBV2	CASLAGGYGYTF	TGTGCCAGCCTGGCAGGGGGCTATGGCTACACCTTC
few	TRBJ1-3	TRBD1	TRBV10-2	CASSRTGTGNTIYF	TGCGCCAGCAGTCGGACAGGGACTGGAAACACCATATATTTT
.	TRBJ1-5	.	TRBV28	CASSLDTLAGQPQHF	TGTGCCAGCAGCCTTGACACGCTGGCGGGTCAGCCCCAGCATTTT
few	TRBJ2-7	.	TRBV4-1	CASSQSIVEEQYF	TGCGCCAGCAGCCAATCCATCGTGGAGGAGCAGTACTTC
.	TRBJ2-2	TRBD2	TRBV14	CASSQDRLAWAPGELFF	TGTGCCAGCAGCCAAGATCGACTAGCATGGGCTCCCGGGGAGCTGTTTTTT
.	TRBJ2-5	TRBD2	TRBV2	CASSERSGGRETQYF	TGTGCCAGCAGTGAACGTTCGGGAGGGCGGGAGACCCAGTACTTC
once	TRBJ1-4	.	TRBV2	CASRRFATNEKLFF	TGTGCCAGCAGGAGATTTGCAACTAATGAAAAACTGTTTTTT
.	TRBJ2-1	.	TRBV19	CASRPVNRGYNEQFF	TGTGCCAGTAGACCCGTCAATAGAGGCTACAATGAGCAGTTCTTC
.	TRBJ2-2	TRBD1	TRBV30	CAFGTGARGAGELFF	TGTGCCTTTGGGACAGGGGCCCGGGGGGCCGGGGAGCTGTTTTTT
.	TRBJ2-7	TRBD2	TRBV27	CASSRWGGIVYEQYF	TGTGCCAGCAGCCGATGGGGGGGGATCGTGTACGAGCAGTACTTC
.	TRBJ2-7	TRBD2	TRBV6-5	CASSYASGGTYEQYF	TGTGCCAGCAGTTACGCTTCCGGGGGGACCTACGAGCAGTACTTC
.	TRBJ1-2	.	TRBV6-5	CASSYGDSYGYTF	TGTGCCAGCAGTTATGGTGACAGCTATGGCTACACCTTC
.	TRBJ2-5	TRBD1	TRBV9	CASSVGGQGGSETQYF	TGTGCCAGCAGCGTAGGGGGACAGGGGGGTTCGGAGACCCAGTACTTC
once	TRBJ2-7	.	TRBV5-1	CASSWRTGLGQYF	TGCGCCAGCAGCTGGAGGACTGGACTCGGGCAGTACTTC